Sequencing of this TCR beta chain was carried out in a study of blood T cell repertoires in COVID-19. Overall study context: Sites across the United States, Italy and Spain contributed samples from acute and convalescent COVID-19. Sources were T cells, B-cell-depleted T cells, or PBMCs; the material itself was cDNA or gDNA.

The CDR3 extends over 14 amino acids. V gave up 7 bases and J gave up 6 bases, with 19 bases separating them. In germline, CDR1 is MNHNY, CDR2 SVGAGI (reference sequence). Study processing details: Cell counts per sample came from amplifying reference gene primers. TCRdb's table, derived via immunoSEQ multiplex PCR, lists solely in-frame clones and lacks some. The V and J calls and clone size are taken from that table; D and trimming were inferred from the DNA. The data show over 60,000 clones, approximately 89% seen once. What was sequenced was peripheral blood. This receptor was taken from an elderly woman with active or convalescent COVID-19. This chain links TRBV6-6 with TRBJ2-7, with D tentatively TRBD2 (5 bases). The CDR3 loop reads CASTGGGPLREQYF. CDR3 DNA: TGTGCCAGCACAGGAGGAGGTCCGCTACGCGAGCAGTACTTC.